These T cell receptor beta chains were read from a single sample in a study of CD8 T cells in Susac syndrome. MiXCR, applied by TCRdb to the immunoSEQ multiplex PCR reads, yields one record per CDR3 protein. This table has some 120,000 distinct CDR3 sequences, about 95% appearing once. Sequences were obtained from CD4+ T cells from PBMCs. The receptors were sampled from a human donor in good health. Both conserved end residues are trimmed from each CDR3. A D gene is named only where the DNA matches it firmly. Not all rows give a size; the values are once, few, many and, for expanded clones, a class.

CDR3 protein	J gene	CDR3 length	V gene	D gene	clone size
ASSWDRNPPDTQY	TRBJ2-3	13	TRBV7-9	TRBD1	once
ASTFSRELF	TRBJ2-2	9	TRBV28	.	.
ASSVAAYNEQF	TRBJ2-1	11	TRBV9	.	.
ASSLLKSSGNTIY	TRBJ1-3	13	TRBV19	.	once
ASSSGTDSYNEQF	TRBJ2-1	13	TRBV28	.	once
SAAPGATDTQY	TRBJ2-3	11	TRBV20-1	.	.
AGGYNEQF	TRBJ2-1	8	TRBV30	.	.
ASSNGQGWATEAF	TRBJ1-1	13	TRBV5-1	TRBD1	.
ASSAELAGSNEQF	TRBJ2-1	13	TRBV2	TRBD2	.
ASSDSLGLSYGYT	TRBJ1-2	13	TRBV2	.	.
ASSSGTQETQY	TRBJ2-5	11	TRBV18	.	.
ATSGRAWNGYT	TRBJ1-2	11	TRBV19	.	.
ASSQTQTRGEQF	TRBJ2-1	12	TRBV3-1	.	.
ASSGRGHEQY	TRBJ2-7	10	TRBV5-4	.	.
ASRDREEEKLF	TRBJ1-4	11	TRBV14	TRBD1	.
ASTPTGFFNTGELF	TRBJ2-2	14	TRBV19	.	.
ASSQSQLNTEAF	TRBJ1-1	12	TRBV7-9	.	few
ASSLGDKQY	TRBJ2-7	9	TRBV28	.	.
SVVPGTSPTRQY	TRBJ2-7	12	TRBV29-1	TRBD2	.
ASSPGDLPSGELF	TRBJ2-2	13	TRBV5-1	.	.
SVDGGDQPQH	TRBJ1-5	10	TRBV29-1	.	.
SVDTGTYSGANVLT	TRBJ2-6	14	TRBV29-1	.	once
ASSLAQDYGYT	TRBJ1-2	11	TRBV7-2	.	.
ASSPIGRTSGSTDTQY	TRBJ2-3	16	TRBV3-1	TRBD2	.
SARDSRLAYNEQF	TRBJ2-1	13	TRBV20-1	.	.
SAPPRLTDTQY	TRBJ2-3	11	TRBV20-1	.	.
ASSATKETQY	TRBJ2-5	10	TRBV7-2	.	.
SVEKASGSADTQY	TRBJ2-3	13	TRBV29-1	TRBD2	.
SSTGTVNTGELF	TRBJ2-2	12	TRBV29-1	TRBD1	.
ASSLLQGGRETQY	TRBJ2-5	13	TRBV5-6	TRBD1	.
ASSSQGPTGTQY	TRBJ2-5	12	TRBV27	.	.
ASTGGGLATYEQY	TRBJ2-7	13	TRBV6-5	TRBD2	.
ASQGPIQSGELF	TRBJ2-2	12	TRBV2	.	.
ASSLIGGLNTEAF	TRBJ1-1	13	TRBV7-9	.	.
AWSVKGSLNEQF	TRBJ2-1	12	TRBV30	.	.
ASSVYSSGNTIY	TRBJ1-3	12	TRBV12-3/TRBV12-4	.	.